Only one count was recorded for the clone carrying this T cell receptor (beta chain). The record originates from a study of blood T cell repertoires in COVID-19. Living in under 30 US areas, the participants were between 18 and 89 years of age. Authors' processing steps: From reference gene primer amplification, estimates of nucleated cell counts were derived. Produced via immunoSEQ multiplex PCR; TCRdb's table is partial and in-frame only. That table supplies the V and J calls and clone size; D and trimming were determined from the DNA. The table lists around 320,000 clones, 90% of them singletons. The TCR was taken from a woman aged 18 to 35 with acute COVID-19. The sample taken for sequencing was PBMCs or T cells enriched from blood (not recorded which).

The CDR3, as DNA: TGTGCCAGTAGTATAGTCGGAGGGACCTCTGGAAACACCATATATTTT. Protein sequence: CASSIVGGTSGNTIYF. This chain joins TRBV19 and TRBJ1-3; possibly TRBD1 for D (5 bases). Germline V gene data show CDR1 as LNHDA and CDR2 as SQIVND (reference sequence). The V gene lost 1 base and the J gene lost 0 bases, with 10 bases spanning the gap. This CDR3 has 16 residues.